The present entry profiles one TCR beta chain with its context. No antigen is known for it. No much larger clone exists at a distance of one base, and base qualities are not known. The sample is drawn from a study of blood T cell repertoires in COVID-19 (dated by TCRdb to 2019 to 2021). For context, the study as a whole: Samples covering the acute and convalescent phases of COVID-19 were provided by collaborators in the United States, Italy and Spain. Where available, HLA class I and class II types were taken from metadata supplied by the sample provider and were not determined by assay-based typing. The material from the prospective study consisted of cDNA or gDNA derived from T cells, B-cell-depleted T cells, or PBMCs. A freely available public database, intended as a resource for researchers studying the immune response to SARS-CoV-2, is where the repertoires were released. Samples were obtained from the ongoing ImmuneRACE study (first 160 participants) and from 1,254 subjects provided by 6 global collaborators. Deeply sampled blood TCRbeta repertoires from subjects exposed to, actively infected with, or recovered from COVID-19 were included in the dataset. A de-identified subject ID, COVID-19 status, age in years and sex were almost always included in the sample metadata.

Overall study results and their limits: Clinical and demographic metadata were provided uncurated, with the amount varying by source and participant.

The immunoSEQ Assay, a bias-controlled multiplex PCR, was used to amplify TCRbeta CDR3 regions from genomic DNA. In the source study's methods: The number of nucleated cells in each sample was estimated from the amplification of reference gene primers within the assay. Sequence reads were collapsed and filtered to measure the absolute abundance of every unique TCRbeta CDR3 rearrangement. Productive Simpson clonality was computed per sample as the square root of Simpson's diversity index over productive rearrangements. TCRdb stores this immuneACCESS table with in-frame sequences only. Part of the clones is absent; in the studies checked, under half of the shortfall reflects unresolved V genes, and no reason is known for the rest. V and J calls and clone size follow that table, whereas D and trimming were derived from the DNA. Present in this sample are around 250,000 clones, around 85% of which were seen just once. The ten largest account for over 1.5% of the sample.

Enrolling through a virtual design, the prospective study's participants ranged in age from roughly 18 to 95 years and lived across about two dozen United States geographic areas. In the prospective study, cohorts were assigned on the basis of participant-reported clinical history obtained from a screening survey and a study questionnaire. Recovered participants in ImmuneRACE Cohort 3 were defined by two consecutive negative NP/OP PCR tests, clearance by a healthcare professional, or resolution of symptoms. Mobile phlebotomists in the prospective study collected whole blood, serum and a nasopharyngeal or oropharyngeal swab from every participant. Participants in the prospective study had the option to provide additional blood draws and questionnaires over a 2-month period. Before DNA extraction, prospective study blood samples were shipped either frozen or at room temperature. The TCR originated in a woman in her forties or fifties who had recovered from COVID-19. Material for sequencing was PBMCs or T cells enriched from blood (not recorded which).

The sequence in DNA is TGTGCCAGCAGCCATAGAACAGGGGTACTTAATGAGCAGTTCTTC. Translated, this gives CASSHRTGVLNEQFF. The rearranged segments are TRBV14 and TRBJ2-1, and TRBD1 aligns with 7 junction nucleotides. The V end gives up 3 bases and the J end 7 bases, leaving 9 bases in the junction not matched to a gene. From the cysteine through the phenylalanine, the CDR3 covers 15 amino acids. Just the 45-base CDR3 DNA is kept, in frame starting at base 1. The germline V gene yields SGHDN for CDR1 and FVKESK for CDR2. The CDR3 plus the reference TRBV14 and TRBJ2-1 genes for the other parts give the full variable domain: EAGVTQFPSHSVIEKGQTVTLRCDPISGHDNLYWYRRVMGKEIKFLLHFVKESKQDESGMPNNRFLAERTGGTYSTLKVQPAELEDSGVYFCASSHRTGVLNEQFFGPGTRLTVL.